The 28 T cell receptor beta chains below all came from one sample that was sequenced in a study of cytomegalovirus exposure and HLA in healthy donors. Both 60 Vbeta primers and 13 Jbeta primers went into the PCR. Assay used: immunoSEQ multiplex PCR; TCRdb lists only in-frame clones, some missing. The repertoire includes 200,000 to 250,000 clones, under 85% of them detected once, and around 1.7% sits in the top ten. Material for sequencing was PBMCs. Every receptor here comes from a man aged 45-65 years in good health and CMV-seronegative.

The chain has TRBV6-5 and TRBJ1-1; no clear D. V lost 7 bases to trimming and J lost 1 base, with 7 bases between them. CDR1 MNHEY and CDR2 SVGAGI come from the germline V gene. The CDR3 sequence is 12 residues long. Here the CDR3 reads CASTPGNTEAFF. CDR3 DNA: TGTGCCAGCACTCCGGGGAACACTGAAGCTTTCTTT.

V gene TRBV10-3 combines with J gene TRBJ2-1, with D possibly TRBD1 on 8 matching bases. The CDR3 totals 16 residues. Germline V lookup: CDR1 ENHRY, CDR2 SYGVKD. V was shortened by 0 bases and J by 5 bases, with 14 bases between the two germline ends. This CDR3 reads CAISESREGQDNEQFF. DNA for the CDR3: TGTGCCATCAGTGAGTCGAGGGAGGGACAGGACAATGAGCAGTTCTTC.

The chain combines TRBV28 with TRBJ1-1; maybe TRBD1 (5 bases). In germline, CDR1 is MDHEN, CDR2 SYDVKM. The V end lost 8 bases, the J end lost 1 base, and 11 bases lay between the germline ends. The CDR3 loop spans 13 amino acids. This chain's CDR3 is CASQGAGNTEAFF. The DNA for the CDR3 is TGTGCCAGCCAAGGGGCAGGGAACACTGAAGCTTTCTTT.

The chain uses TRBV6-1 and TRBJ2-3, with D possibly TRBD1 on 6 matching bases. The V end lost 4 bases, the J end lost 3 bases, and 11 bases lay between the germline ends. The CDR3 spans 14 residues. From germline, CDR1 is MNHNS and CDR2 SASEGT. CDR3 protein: CASSGLQGTDTQYF. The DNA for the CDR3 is TGTGCCAGCAGTGGCCTGCAGGGGACAGATACGCAGTATTTT.

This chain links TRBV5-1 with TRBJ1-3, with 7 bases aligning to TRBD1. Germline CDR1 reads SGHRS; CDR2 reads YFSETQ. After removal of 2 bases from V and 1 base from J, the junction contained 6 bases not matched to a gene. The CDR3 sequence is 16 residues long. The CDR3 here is CASSLTGVLSGNTIYF. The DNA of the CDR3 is TGCGCCAGCAGCTTAACAGGGGTACTTTCTGGAAACACCATATATTTT.

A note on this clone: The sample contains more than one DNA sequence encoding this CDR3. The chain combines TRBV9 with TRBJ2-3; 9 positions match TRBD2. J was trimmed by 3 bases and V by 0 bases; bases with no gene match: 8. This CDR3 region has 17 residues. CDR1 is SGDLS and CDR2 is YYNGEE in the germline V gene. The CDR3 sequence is CASSVGSGRDGTDTQYF. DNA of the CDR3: TGTGCCAGCAGCGTAGGTAGCGGGAGAGACGGAACAGATACGCAGTATTTT.

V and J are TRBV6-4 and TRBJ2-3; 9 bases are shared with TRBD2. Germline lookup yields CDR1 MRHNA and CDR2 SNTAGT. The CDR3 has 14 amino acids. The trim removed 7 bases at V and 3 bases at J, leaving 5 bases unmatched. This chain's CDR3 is CASNGTSPTDTQYF. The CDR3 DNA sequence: TGTGCCAGCAACGGGACTAGCCCGACAGATACGCAGTATTTT.

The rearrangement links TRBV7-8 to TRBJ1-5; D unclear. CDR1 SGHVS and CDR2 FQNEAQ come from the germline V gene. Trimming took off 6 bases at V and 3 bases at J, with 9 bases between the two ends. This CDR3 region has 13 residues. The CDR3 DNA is TGTGCCAGCAGACCAGGCGTCAATCAGCCCCAGCATTTT. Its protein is CASRPGVNQPQHF.

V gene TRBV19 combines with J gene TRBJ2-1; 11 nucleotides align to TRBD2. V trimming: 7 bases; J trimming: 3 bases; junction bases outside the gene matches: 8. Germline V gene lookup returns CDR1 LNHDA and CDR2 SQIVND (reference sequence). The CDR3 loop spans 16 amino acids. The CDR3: CASTDGGLAGYNEQFF. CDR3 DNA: TGTGCCAGTACCGATGGAGGACTAGCGGGCTACAATGAGCAGTTCTTC.

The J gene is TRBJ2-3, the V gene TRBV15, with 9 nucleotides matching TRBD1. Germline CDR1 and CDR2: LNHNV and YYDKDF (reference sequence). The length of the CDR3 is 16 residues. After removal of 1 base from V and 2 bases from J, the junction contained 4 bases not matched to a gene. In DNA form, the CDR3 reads TGTGCCACCAGCAGAGGGGACAGGGACTACACAGATACGCAGTATTTT. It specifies CATSRGDRDYTDTQYF. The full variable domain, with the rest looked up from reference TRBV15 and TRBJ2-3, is DAMVIQNPRYQVTQFGKPVTLSCSQTLNHNVMYWYQQKSSQAPKLLFHYYDKDFNNEADTPDNFQSRRPNTSFCFLDIRSPGLGDTAMYLCATSRGDRDYTDTQYFGPGTRLTVL.

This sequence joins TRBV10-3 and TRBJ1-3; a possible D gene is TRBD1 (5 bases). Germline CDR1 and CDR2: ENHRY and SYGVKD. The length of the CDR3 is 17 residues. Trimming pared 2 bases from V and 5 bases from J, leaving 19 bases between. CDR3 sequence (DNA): TGTGCCATCAGTGAGGGGGGGTGGTACCAGGAAAGAAACACCATATATTTT. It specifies CAISEGGWYQERNTIYF.

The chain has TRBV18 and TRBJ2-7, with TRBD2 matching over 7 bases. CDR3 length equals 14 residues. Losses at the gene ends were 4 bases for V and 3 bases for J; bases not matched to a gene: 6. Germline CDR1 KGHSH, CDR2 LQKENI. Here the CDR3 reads CASSRGGINYEQYF. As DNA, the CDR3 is TGTGCCAGCTCACGGGGAGGGATCAACTACGAGCAGTACTTC. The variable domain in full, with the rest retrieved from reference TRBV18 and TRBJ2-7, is NAGVMQNPRHLVRRRGQEARLRCSPMKGHSHVYWYRQLPEEGLKFMVYLQKENIIDESGMPKERFSAEFPKEGPSILRIQQVVRGDSAAYFCASSRGGINYEQYFGPGTRLTVT.

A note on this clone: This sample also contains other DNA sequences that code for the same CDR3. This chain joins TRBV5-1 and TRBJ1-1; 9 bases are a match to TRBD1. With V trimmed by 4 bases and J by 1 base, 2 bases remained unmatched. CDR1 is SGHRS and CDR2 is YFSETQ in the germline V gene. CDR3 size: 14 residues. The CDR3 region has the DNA TGCGCCAGCAGCCCGGGACAGGGGAACACTGAAGCTTTCTTT. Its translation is CASSPGQGNTEAFF. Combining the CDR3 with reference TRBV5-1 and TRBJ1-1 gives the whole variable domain KAGVTQTPRYLIKTRGQQVTLSCSPISGHRSVSWYQQTPGQGLQFLFEYFSETQRNKGNFPGRFSGRQFSNSRSEMNVSTLELGDSALYLCASSPGQGNTEAFFGQGTRLTVV.

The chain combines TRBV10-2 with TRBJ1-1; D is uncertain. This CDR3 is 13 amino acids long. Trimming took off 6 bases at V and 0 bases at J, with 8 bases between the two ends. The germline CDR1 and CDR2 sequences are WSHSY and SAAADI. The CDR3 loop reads CASRETLNTEAFF. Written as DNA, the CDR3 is TGCGCCAGCAGAGAGACACTGAACACTGAAGCTTTCTTT.

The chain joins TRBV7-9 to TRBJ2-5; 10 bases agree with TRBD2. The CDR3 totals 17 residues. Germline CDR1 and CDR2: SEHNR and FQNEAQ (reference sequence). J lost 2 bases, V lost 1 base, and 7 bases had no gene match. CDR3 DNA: TGTGCCAGCAGCTTAGTGGGCGGACTAGCGGTGCAAGAGACCCAGTACTTC. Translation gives CASSLVGGLAVQETQYF. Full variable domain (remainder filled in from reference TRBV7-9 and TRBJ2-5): DTGVSQNPRHKITKRGQNVTFRCDPISEHNRLYWYRQTLGQGPEFLTYFQNEAQLEKSRLLSDRFSAERPKGSFSTLEIQRTEQGDSAMYLCASSLVGGLAVQETQYFGPGTRLLVL.

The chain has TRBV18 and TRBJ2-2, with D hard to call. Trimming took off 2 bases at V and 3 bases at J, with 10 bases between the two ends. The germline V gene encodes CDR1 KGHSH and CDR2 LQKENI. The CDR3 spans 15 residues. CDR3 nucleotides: TGTGCCAGCTCACCAGAAGGAGTAGACACCGGGGAGCTGTTTTTT. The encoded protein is CASSPEGVDTGELFF.

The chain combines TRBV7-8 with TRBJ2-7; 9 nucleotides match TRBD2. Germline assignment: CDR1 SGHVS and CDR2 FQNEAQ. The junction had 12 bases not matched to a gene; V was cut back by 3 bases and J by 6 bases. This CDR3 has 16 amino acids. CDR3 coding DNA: TGTGCCAGCAGCTTGGTGGTAGCGGGAGTGCCGGGCGAGCAGTACTTC. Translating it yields CASSLVVAGVPGEQYF.

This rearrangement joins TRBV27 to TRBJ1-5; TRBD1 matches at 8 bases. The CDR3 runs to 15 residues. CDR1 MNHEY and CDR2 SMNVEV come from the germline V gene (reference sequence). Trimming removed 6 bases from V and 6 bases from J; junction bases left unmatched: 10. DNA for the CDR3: TGTGCCAGCAGGACCAGGGCAGGGGGCGGTCAGCCCCAGCATTTT. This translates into CASRTRAGGGQPQHF.

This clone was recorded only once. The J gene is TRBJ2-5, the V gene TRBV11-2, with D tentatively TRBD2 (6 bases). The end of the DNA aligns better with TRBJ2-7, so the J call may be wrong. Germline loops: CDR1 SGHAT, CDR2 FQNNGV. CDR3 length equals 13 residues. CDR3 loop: CASSRELAYEQYF. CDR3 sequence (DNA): TGTGCCAGCAGCCGGGAGCTGGCATACGAGCAGTACTTC.

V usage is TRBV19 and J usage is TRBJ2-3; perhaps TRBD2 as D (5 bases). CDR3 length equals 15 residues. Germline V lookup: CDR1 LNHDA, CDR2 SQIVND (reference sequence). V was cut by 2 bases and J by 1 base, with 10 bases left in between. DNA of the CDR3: TGTGCCAGTAGTATATTTGTGGGAGGCACAGATACGCAGTATTTT. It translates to CASSIFVGGTDTQYF.

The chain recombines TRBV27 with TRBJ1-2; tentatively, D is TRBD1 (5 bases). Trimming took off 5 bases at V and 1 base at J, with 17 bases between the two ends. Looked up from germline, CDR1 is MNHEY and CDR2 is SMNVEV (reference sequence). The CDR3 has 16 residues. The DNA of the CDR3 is TGTGCCAGCAGTACCTCCTCGCGGGGGGTTAACTATGGCTACACCTTC. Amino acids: CASSTSSRGVNYGYTF.

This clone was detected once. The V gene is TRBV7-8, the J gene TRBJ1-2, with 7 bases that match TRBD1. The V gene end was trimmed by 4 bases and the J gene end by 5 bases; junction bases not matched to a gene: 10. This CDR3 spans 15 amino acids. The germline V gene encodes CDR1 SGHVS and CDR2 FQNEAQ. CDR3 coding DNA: TGTGCCAGCAGCTCACCGAGGACAGGCTTTTATGGCTACACCTTC. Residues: CASSSPRTGFYGYTF.

The CDR3 loop is CASSIGAVSTDTQYF. CDR3 DNA: TGTGCCAGTAGTATCGGAGCGGTGAGCACAGATACGCAGTATTTT. V gene TRBV19 combines with J gene TRBJ2-3, with D perhaps matching TRBD2 (5 bases). Trimming took off 3 bases at V and 0 bases at J, with 10 bases between the two ends. The CDR3 is 15 residues long. Germline-derived CDR1 and CDR2 are LNHDA and SQIVND (reference sequence).

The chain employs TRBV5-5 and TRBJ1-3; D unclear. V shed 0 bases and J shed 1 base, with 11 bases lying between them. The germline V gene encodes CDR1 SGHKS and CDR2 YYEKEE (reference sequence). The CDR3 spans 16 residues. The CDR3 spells CASSLVLSGSGNTIYF. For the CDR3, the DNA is TGTGCCAGCAGCTTGGTTCTTTCAGGTTCTGGAAACACCATATATTTT.

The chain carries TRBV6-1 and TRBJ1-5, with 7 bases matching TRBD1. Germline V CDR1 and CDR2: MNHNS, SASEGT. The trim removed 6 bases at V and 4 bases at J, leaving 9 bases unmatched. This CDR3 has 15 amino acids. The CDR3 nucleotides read TGTGCCAGCAGCGCCGACAGGGTAAGGAATCAGCCCCAGCATTTT. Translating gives CASSADRVRNQPQHF.

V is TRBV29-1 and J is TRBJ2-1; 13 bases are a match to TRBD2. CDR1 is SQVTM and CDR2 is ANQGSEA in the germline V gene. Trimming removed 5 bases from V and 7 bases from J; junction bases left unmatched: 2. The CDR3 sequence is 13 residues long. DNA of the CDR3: TGCAGCGTTAGACTAGCGGGAGGAAATGAGCAGTTCTTC. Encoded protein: CSVRLAGGNEQFF.

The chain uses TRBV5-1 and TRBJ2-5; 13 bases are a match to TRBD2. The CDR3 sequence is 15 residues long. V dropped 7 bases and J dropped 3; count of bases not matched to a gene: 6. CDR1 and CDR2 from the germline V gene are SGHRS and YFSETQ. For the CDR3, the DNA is TGCGCCAGCCAAGGGGGGACTAGCGGGGAAGAGACCCAGTACTTC. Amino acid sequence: CASQGGTSGEETQYF.

CDR3 amino acids: CASSYEQTYEQYF. In DNA, the CDR3 is TGTGCCAGCAGTTACGAACAGACCTACGAGCAGTACTTC. J is TRBJ2-7 and V is TRBV6-5; D is uncertain. Deletions cut 2 bases from V and 2 bases from J, with 7 bases between. The CDR3 totals 13 residues. The germline V gene encodes CDR1 MNHEY and CDR2 SVGAGI.